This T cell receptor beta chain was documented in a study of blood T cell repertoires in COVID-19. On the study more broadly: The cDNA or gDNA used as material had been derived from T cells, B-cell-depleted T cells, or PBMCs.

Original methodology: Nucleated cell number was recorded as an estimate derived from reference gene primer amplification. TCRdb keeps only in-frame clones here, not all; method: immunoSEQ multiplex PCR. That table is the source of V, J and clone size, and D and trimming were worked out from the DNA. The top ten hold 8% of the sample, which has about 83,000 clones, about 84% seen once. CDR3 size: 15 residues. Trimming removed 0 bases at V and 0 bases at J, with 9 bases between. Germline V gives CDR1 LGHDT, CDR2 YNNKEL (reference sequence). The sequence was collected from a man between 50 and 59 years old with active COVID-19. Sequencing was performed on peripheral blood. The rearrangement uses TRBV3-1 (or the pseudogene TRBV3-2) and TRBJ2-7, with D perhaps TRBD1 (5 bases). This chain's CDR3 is CASSQDAGRSYEQYF. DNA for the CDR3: TGTGCCAGCAGCCAAGATGCAGGGCGCTCCTACGAGCAGTACTTC.